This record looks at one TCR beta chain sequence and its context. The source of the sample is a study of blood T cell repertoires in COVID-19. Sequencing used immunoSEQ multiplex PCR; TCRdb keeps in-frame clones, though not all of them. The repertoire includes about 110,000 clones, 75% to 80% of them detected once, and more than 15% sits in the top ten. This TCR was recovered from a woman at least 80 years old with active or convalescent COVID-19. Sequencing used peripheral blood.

Written as DNA, the CDR3 is TGCGCCAGCAGCTTGAGGTCGGGAGTGGCCACCGGGGAGCTGTTTTTT. This translates into CASSLRSGVATGELFF. The J gene is TRBJ2-2, the V gene TRBV5-1; D may be TRBD2 (6 bases). The germline gives CDR1 SGHRS, CDR2 YFSETQ. The CDR3 sequence is 16 residues long. V was trimmed by 1 base and J by 4 bases, leaving 14 bases between them.